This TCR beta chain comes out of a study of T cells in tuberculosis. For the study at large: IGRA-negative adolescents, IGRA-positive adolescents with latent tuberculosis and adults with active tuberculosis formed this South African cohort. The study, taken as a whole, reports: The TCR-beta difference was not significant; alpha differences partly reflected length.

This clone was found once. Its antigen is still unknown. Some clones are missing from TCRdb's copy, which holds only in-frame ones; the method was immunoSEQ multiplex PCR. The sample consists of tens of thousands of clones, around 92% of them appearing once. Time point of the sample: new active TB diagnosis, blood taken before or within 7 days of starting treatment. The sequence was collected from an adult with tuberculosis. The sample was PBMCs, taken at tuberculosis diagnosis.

The CDR3 bases are TGTGCCAGCAGCTTCGAGAAGAACACTGAAGCTTTCTTT. Translating it yields CASSFEKNTEAFF. The genes are TRBV7-9 and TRBJ1-1, with D uncertain. CDR3 size: 13 residues. CDR1 and CDR2 from the germline V gene are SEHNR and FQNEAQ (reference sequence). The V gene lost 3 bases and the J gene lost 1 base, with 6 bases spanning the gap. Filled out from reference TRBV7-9 and TRBJ1-1, the complete variable domain reads DTGVSQNPRHKITKRGQNVTFRCDPISEHNRLYWYRQTLGQGPEFLTYFQNEAQLEKSRLLSDRFSAERPKGSFSTLEIQRTEQGDSAMYLCASSFEKNTEAFFGQGTRLTVV.